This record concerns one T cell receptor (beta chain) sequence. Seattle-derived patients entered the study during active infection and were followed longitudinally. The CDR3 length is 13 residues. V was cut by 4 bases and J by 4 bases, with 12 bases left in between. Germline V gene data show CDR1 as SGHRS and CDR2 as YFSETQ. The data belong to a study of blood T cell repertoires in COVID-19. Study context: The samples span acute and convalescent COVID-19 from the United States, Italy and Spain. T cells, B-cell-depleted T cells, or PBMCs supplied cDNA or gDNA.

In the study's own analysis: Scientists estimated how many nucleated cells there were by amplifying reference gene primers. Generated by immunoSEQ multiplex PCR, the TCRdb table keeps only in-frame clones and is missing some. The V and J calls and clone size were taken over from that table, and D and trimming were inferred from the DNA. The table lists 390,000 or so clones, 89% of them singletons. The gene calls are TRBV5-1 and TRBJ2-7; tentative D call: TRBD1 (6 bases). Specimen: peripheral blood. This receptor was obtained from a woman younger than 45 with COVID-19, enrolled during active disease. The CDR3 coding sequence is TGCGCCAGCAGCCCGCGGACAGAATACGAGCAGTACTTC. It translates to CASSPRTEYEQYF.